Below, 14 T cell receptor beta chains from the same sample are listed, as sequenced in a study of T cell responses to AZD1222 COVID-19 vaccine. Measured with immunoSEQ multiplex PCR; TCRdb has only the in-frame clones, and not every one. The sample includes 120,000 or so clones, about 89% of them seen just once. Source: peripheral blood, taken on day 0 of AZD1222 vaccination. The receptors derive from an adult in good health.

The V gene is TRBV3-1 (or the pseudogene TRBV3-2), the J gene TRBJ1-5; tentative D call: TRBD1 (5 bases). CDR3 length: 18 amino acids. Germline V gene lookup returns CDR1 LGHDT and CDR2 YNNKEL (reference sequence). The V end was cut by 3 bases, the J end by 0 bases, with 18 bases between. CDR3 sequence: CASSQALPGTHSNQPQHF. Here the CDR3 DNA reads TGTGCCAGCAGCCAGGCTCTCCCCGGGACTCATAGCAATCAGCCCCAGCATTTT.

The CDR3 region has the DNA TGTGCCAGCAGTTTTCAGCTCGAGCAGTTCTTC. This gives the protein CASSFQLEQFF. V is TRBV28 and J is TRBJ2-1; the D is unclear. The CDR3 has 11 residues. V was clipped by 3 bases and J by 10 bases, with 7 bases between them. Germline V gene sequence: CDR1 MDHEN, CDR2 SYDVKM.

This chain uses TRBV3-1 (or the pseudogene TRBV3-2) with TRBJ2-7, with no clear D. Trimming took off 4 bases at V and 2 bases at J, with 15 bases between the two ends. CDR3 length: 15 amino acids. Per the germline V gene, CDR1 is LGHDT and CDR2 is YNNKEL (reference sequence). The DNA of the CDR3 is TGTGCCAGCAGCCTAGGCCCAGTGCCGGCCTACGAGCAGTACTTC. Its protein is CASSLGPVPAYEQYF.

The rearrangement joins TRBV21-1 to TRBJ2-7; the table's D call TRBD1 went unverified against the DNA. TRBV21-1 is marked as a pseudogene. The CDR3 runs to 15 residues. CDR3: CASSKVRTGIYEQYF. CDR3 bases: TGTGCCAGCAGCAAAGTAAGGACAGGGATTTACGAGCAGTACTTC.

The V and J genes are TRBV7-8 and TRBJ2-1, with 10 nucleotides matching TRBD1. The CDR3 covers 17 residues. Per germline, CDR1 SGHVS and CDR2 FQNEAQ. The junction had 12 bases not matched to a gene; V was cut back by 0 bases and J by 10 bases. CDR3: CASSLADRGLFLNEQFF. CDR3 coding DNA: TGTGCCAGCAGCTTAGCTGACAGGGGGCTGTTCCTAAACGAGCAGTTCTTC.

J is TRBJ1-1 and V is TRBV7-8, with TRBD1 as a possible D gene (6 bases). CDR3 size: 14 residues. V lost 7 bases, J lost 3 bases, and 15 bases lay in between. CDR1 SGHVS and CDR2 FQNEAQ come from the germline V gene. The CDR3 sequence: CASKYNRDDTEAFF. The CDR3 nucleotides read TGTGCCAGCAAATATAACAGGGACGACACTGAAGCTTTCTTT.

This chain joins TRBV18 and TRBJ2-7; 7 bases are a match to TRBD1. Per the germline V gene, CDR1 is KGHSH and CDR2 is LQKENI. The CDR3 loop spans 13 amino acids. Trimming took 6 bases from V and 2 from J; bases not matched to a gene: 4. Here the CDR3 reads CASSGTEAYEQYF. In DNA form, the CDR3 reads TGTGCCAGCTCCGGGACAGAAGCCTACGAGCAGTACTTC.

V usage is TRBV5-1 and J usage is TRBJ1-3; TRBD1 matches 10 bases. CDR1 is SGHRS, CDR2 YFSETQ, per germline. The CDR3 is 17 residues long. V trimming: 0 bases; J trimming: 2 bases; junction bases outside the gene matches: 5. The DNA for the CDR3 is TGCGCCAGCAGCTTGGTGGGACAGGGGAATCCTGGAAACACCATATATTTT. This encodes CASSLVGQGNPGNTIYF. The full variable domain, completed using reference TRBV5-1 and TRBJ1-3, is KAGVTQTPRYLIKTRGQQVTLSCSPISGHRSVSWYQQTPGQGLQFLFEYFSETQRNKGNFPGRFSGRQFSNSRSEMNVSTLELGDSALYLCASSLVGQGNPGNTIYFGEGSWLTVV.

This clone was picked up a small number of times. Written as DNA, the CDR3 is TGTGCCAGCAGCTTAGAGACTAGCGGGAGCTCGCAGTTCTTC. This gives the protein CASSLETSGSSQFF. V is TRBV7-3 and J is TRBJ2-1; 12 bases are a match to TRBD2. The CDR3 length is 14 residues. Germline assignment: CDR1 SGHTA and CDR2 FQGTGA. With 2 bases clipped from V and 12 bases from J, the junction kept 5 bases outside the gene matches.

CDR3 sequence reads: CAISDGGGGEKLFF. CDR3 DNA: TGTGCCATCAGTGACGGCGGTGGGGGTGAAAAACTGTTTTTT. The gene calls are TRBV10-3 and TRBJ1-4; weak D call: TRBD1 (5 bases). This CDR3 has 14 residues. Germline loops: CDR1 ENHRY, CDR2 SYGVKD. The V end was cut by 3 bases, the J end by 7 bases, with 12 bases between.

The chain employs TRBV10-3 and TRBJ1-6, with D possibly matching TRBD1 (6 bases). The germline gives CDR1 ENHRY, CDR2 SYGVKD. The CDR3 loop spans 13 amino acids. Trimming cost V 7 bases and J 6 bases, with 10 bases left between them. CDR3 bases: TGTGCCATCAATCTGGACAGTAATTCACCCCTCCACTTT. It codes for CAINLDSNSPLHF.

The CDR3 bases are TGTGCCAGCAGCTCCCGGGACAGGGAGTTAGATGGCTACACCTTC. This gives the protein CASSSRDRELDGYTF. The chain combines TRBV7-2 with TRBJ1-2, with TRBD1 identical over 9 bases. The CDR3 contains 15 residues. The germline gives CDR1 SGHTA, CDR2 FQGNSA. Trimming removed 4 bases from V and 6 bases from J; junction bases left unmatched: 9.

V usage is TRBV3-1 (or the pseudogene TRBV3-2) and J usage is TRBJ1-5; D unresolved. The CDR3 consists of 13 residues. Germline V gene sequence: CDR1 LGHDT, CDR2 YNNKEL (reference sequence). V gave up 5 bases and J gave up 6 bases, with 11 bases separating them. For the CDR3, the DNA is TGTGCCAGCAGCGTATCAATAGGTCAGCCCCAGCATTTT. Amino acid sequence: CASSVSIGQPQHF.

The genes are TRBV3-1 (or the pseudogene TRBV3-2) and TRBJ2-5; possibly TRBD1 for D (7 bases). This CDR3 region has 16 residues. The germline CDR1 and CDR2 sequences are LGHDT and YNNKEL (reference sequence). Trimming left V 2 bases short and J 7 bases short, with 20 bases between. In DNA form, the CDR3 reads TGTGCCAGCAGCCAAACCCGCTTTGACAGGGAGGCGACCCAGTACTTC. Translating gives CASSQTRFDREATQYF.